This TCR beta chain was identified during a study of shared clonotypes between healthy human individuals. Points from the study as a whole: Incompleteness in sorted-subset sequencing, despite large depth, was shown by rarefaction.

Turning to this clone: No antigen is known for it.

Replicate PCRs from sorted subsets contained roughly 220 ng DNA, which is some 32,000 T cell genomes. This table comes from immunoSEQ multiplex PCR, and its TCRdb copy is limited to in-frame clones, with some not included. The sample holds roughly 500,000 clones, 96% seen once. This CDR3 has 15 amino acids. Trimming removed 0 bases at V and 2 bases at J, with 11 bases between. Germline-derived CDR1 and CDR2 are SGHRS and YFSETQ. This receptor was taken from a woman aged 25 to 39 in good health. The sequenced sample consisted of naive CD4+ T cells sorted from blood. As to subset: CD45RA+ positively selected. V is TRBV5-1 and J is TRBJ2-5; D is possibly TRBD2 (6 bases). CDR3 coding DNA: TGCGCCAGCAGCTTGGGCCTAGCGCAACAAGAGACCCAGTACTTC. Encoded protein: CASSLGLAQQETQYF.